The present T cell receptor (beta chain) was sequenced within a study of cytomegalovirus exposure and HLA in healthy donors. Study-wide findings and caveats: In a later analysis, across HLA loci, associated TCR counts were highest for DRB1, lowest for HLA-C. Earlier analysis found most TCR beta V segments productive about 87% or about 30% of the time. What a later analysis reportedly showed was that an Asian-associated ancestry cluster had fewer N-insertions than the approximately 700-donor mean. Per a later analysis, approximately 16,000 TCR beta sequences showed association with HLA alleles at 0.05 false discovery rate.

Amplification used 60 Vbeta primers and 13 Jbeta primers. The table came from immunoSEQ multiplex PCR; TCRdb's copy has only in-frame clones and leaves some out. The top ten hold approximately 1.4% of the sample, which has approximately 220,000 clones, 65% to 90% seen once. Concerning this clone itself: As yet, its antigen is unknown.

Trimming took 2 bases from V and 0 from J, leaving 13 bases between them. This CDR3 has 17 residues. CDR1 and CDR2 from the germline V gene are MGHRA and YSYEKL. This TCR was recovered from a girl between 10 and 17 years old in good health and CMV-seronegative. Sequencing used PBMCs. V gene TRBV4-1 combines with J gene TRBJ1-4, with D perhaps TRBD1 (6 bases). In DNA form, the CDR3 reads TGCGCCAGCAGCCAACCTGCCGACAGGACAACTAATGAAAAACTGTTTTTT. Protein: CASSQPADRTTNEKLFF.